A selection of T cell receptor beta chains follows, all from one sample in a study of PD-1 blockade in classical Hodgkin lymphoma. Here immunoSEQ multiplex PCR was the method, and the copy in TCRdb shows in-frame clones only, minus some. The table lists roughly 11,000 clones, less than 90% of them singletons. The sample in question was CD8+ T cells from blood, obtained at baseline. The receptors shown here come from a human donor with classical Hodgkin lymphoma. The CDR3 runs from the conserved cysteine through the conserved F or W. A D gene is named only where the DNA matches it firmly. Clone size is not always given. Where it is, it says once, few, many or a class for expanded clones.

j_call,clone_size,d_call,v_call,cdr3_nt,cdr3_aa
TRBJ2-7,once,-,TRBV5-5,TGTGCCAGCAGCTTGGGGCAGGGTTGGTACGAGCAGTACTTC,CASSLGQGWYEQYF
TRBJ2-7,-,-,TRBV6-1,TGTGCCAGCAGTGAATCTTCCTACGAGCAGTACTTC,CASSESSYEQYF
TRBJ2-1,-,-,TRBV7-9,TGTGCCAGTGCGGGTGGCTCCTACAATGAGCAGTTCTTC,CASAGGSYNEQFF
TRBJ2-7,-,-,TRBV29-1,TGCAGCGTTGAGGGCACAAATCCCTACGAGCAGTACTTC,CSVEGTNPYEQYF
TRBJ2-7,-,-,TRBV7-9,TGTGCCAGCAGCTCGGGACCGGTCAAGAGTTCCTACGAGCAGTACTTC,CASSSGPVKSSYEQYF
TRBJ2-1,-,-,TRBV7-6,TGTGCCAGCAGCTTTTCAGCGGCCAATGAGCAGTTCTTC,CASSFSAANEQFF
TRBJ2-7,-,TRBD2,TRBV5-6,TGTGCCAGCAGCCCTCTGGCGGGAGGGAGATCCTACGAGCAGTACTTC,CASSPLAGGRSYEQYF
TRBJ1-1,-,-,TRBV4-2,TGTGCCAGCAGCCAAGTGGCAGTGGAGATGAACACTGAAGCTTTCTTT,CASSQVAVEMNTEAFF
TRBJ2-7,-,-,TRBV7-9,TGTGCCAGCAGCTTCGTTCCGGGGGACTACGAGCAGTACTTC,CASSFVPGDYEQYF
TRBJ2-5,-,TRBD2,TRBV19,TGTGCCAGTACCTCACTGCCGGGACTAGAAGAGACCCAGTACTTC,CASTSLPGLEETQYF
TRBJ1-2,-,-,TRBV19,TGTGCCAGTAGTATTGCTGACAGTCCCGGCGGTGGCTACACCTTC,CASSIADSPGGGYTF
TRBJ2-7,-,-,TRBV6-5,TGTGCCAGCAGTTACACCAGTGGGGGGGAGCAGTACTTC,CASSYTSGGEQYF